Presented here are 2 T cell receptor beta chains from one specimen sequenced in a study of cytomegalovirus exposure and HLA in healthy donors. Amplification used 60 Vbeta primers and 13 Jbeta primers. Sequenced by immunoSEQ multiplex PCR; TCRdb stores in-frame clones only, minus some. The sample consists of about 160,000 clones, approximately 80% of them appearing once. Source material: PBMCs. The receptors shown here come from a male donor in good health and CMV-seropositive.

About this clone: An end of the junction does not agree with germline; a read error may underlie this. The V and J genes are TRBV30 and TRBJ2-7; 8 bases agree with TRBD2. Per the germline V gene, CDR1 is GTSNPN and CDR2 is SVGIG (reference sequence). The CDR3 spans 12 residues. CDR3: CAGSGSSYEQYF. CDR3 DNA sequence: TGTGCCGGGAGCGGGAGTTCCTACGAGCAGTACTTC.

This rearrangement joins TRBV5-1 to TRBJ2-5; 16 bases fit TRBD2. Judging by the DNA end, TRBJ2-7 fits better; the J call may be wrong. The CDR3 consists of 17 residues. Germline loops: CDR1 SGHRS, CDR2 YFSETQ. The CDR3 reads CASSLLGLAGGPSEQYF. The CDR3 nucleotides are TGCGCCAGCAGCTTGCTGGGACTAGCGGGAGGGCCCTCCGAGCAGTACTTC.